This T cell receptor beta chain was documented in a study of neurological immune-mediated disorders. 5'RACE generated cDNA with 10-nucleotide random UMIs. TCRdb recomputed calls from the 5' RACE reads with MiXCR, one row per CDR3 protein. Of around 47,000 distinct CDR3 sequences listed, about 12% are singletons. The group of healthy controls was made up of people who were blood bank volunteers in Maryland, USA. This clonotype was counted many times. The CDR3 runs to 14 residues. Germline V CDR1 and CDR2: SQVTM, ANQGSEA. Trimming took off 3 bases at V and 6 bases at J, with 16 bases between the two ends.

Sequencing used PBMCs. The receptor's source is a female donor in good health. The chain combines TRBV29-1 with TRBJ2-3; D gene uncertain. CDR3 region: CSVDGSPGGDTQYF. The CDR3 DNA follows: TGCAGCGTTGACGGTTCCCCCGGTGGGGATACGCAGTATTTT.